This TCR beta chain is drawn from a study of cytomegalovirus exposure and HLA in healthy donors. The PCR made use of 60 Vbeta and 13 Jbeta primers. The assay was immunoSEQ multiplex PCR, and TCRdb's table has in-frame clones only and misses some. The table records some 150,000 clones, around 78% of them present only once. This CDR3 is built from 15 residues. CDR1 MNHEY and CDR2 SVGAGI come from the germline V gene. Trimming took 5 bases from V and 1 from J, leaving 14 bases between them. Findings and caveats of the study: A later analysis revealed that TCR association rates differed between HLA loci, peaking at DRB1 and bottoming out at HLA-C. Data from an earlier analysis indicated that most TCR beta V segments were productive either about 87% or about 30% of the time. Presence/absence results assume similar sequencing depth per donor, which may not hold. HLA alleles were associated with around 17,000 TCR beta sequences in a later analysis at 0.05 false discovery rate.

On this clone itself: Its antigen is still unknown.

The sequence derives from a woman aged 25 to 39 in good health and CMV-seropositive. Sequencing input: PBMCs. The rearrangement joins TRBV6-5 to TRBJ2-5, with D possibly TRBD2 on 6 matching bases. CDR3 sequence (DNA): TGTGCCAGCAGTCGCCGCGGGACTCCCCAAGAGACCCAGTACTTC. Its protein is CASSRRGTPQETQYF.